The 7 T cell receptor beta chains reported below all come from one sample, sequenced in a study of T-cell reconstitution after alpha-beta-depleted transplantation in children. For TCRbeta, the library was prepared with unique molecular identifiers. TCRdb used MiXCR to reprocess the PCR reads, holding one entry per CDR3 protein. The sample contains 200,000 or so distinct CDR3 sequences, 5.5% to 7% of which appear only once. This material consisted of PBMCs, taken before TCRalphabeta/CD19-depleted stem cell transplant. Source of these receptors: a girl under three years old with combined immunodeficiency, due to receive a stem cell transplant.

This clonotype occurred many times. V is TRBV12-3 or TRBV12-4 and J is TRBJ2-2, with D possibly matching TRBD2 (7 bases). Trimming pared 5 bases from V and 6 bases from J, leaving 13 bases between. This CDR3 comprises 14 residues. The CDR3 is CASSVGGQAGELFF. The CDR3 nucleotides read TGTGCCAGCAGTGTCGGGGGGCAGGCCGGGGAGCTGTTTTTT.

This clonotype was counted ten times or more. The chain has TRBV28 and TRBJ2-1, with unresolved D. CDR3 length: 15 amino acids. Germline V gene lookup returns CDR1 MDHEN and CDR2 SYDVKM. V lost 3 bases to trimming and J lost 0 bases, with 9 bases between them. The CDR3 bases are TGTGCCAGCAGTTTTGACTCGAGCTCCTACAATGAGCAGTTCTTC. Translating gives CASSFDSSSYNEQFF.

Only a few counts were recorded for this clonotype. This chain links TRBV28 with TRBJ2-1; D is unresolved. CDR3 length: 15 amino acids. Germline V gives CDR1 MDHEN, CDR2 SYDVKM. V lost 2 bases to trimming and J lost 1 base, with 9 bases between them. The CDR3 DNA reads TGTGCCAGCAGTTTACTCCATTCATCCTACAATGAGCAGTTCTTC. This encodes CASSLLHSSYNEQFF.

CDR3 coding DNA: TGCAGTGCGCTAGGACCTATCTATTTCAACTATGGCTACACCTTC. It codes for CSALGPIYFNYGYTF. The rearrangement uses TRBV20-1 and TRBJ1-2; D remains unclear. Trimming pared 6 bases from V and 2 bases from J, leaving 19 bases between. The CDR3 contains 15 residues. Germline V gene sequence: CDR1 DFQATT, CDR2 SNEGSKA (reference sequence).

This clonotype occurred many times. V gene TRBV29-1 combines with J gene TRBJ2-1; 14 positions agree with TRBD2. The CDR3 contains 18 residues. Germline trimming cut 1 base from V and 2 bases from J; bases unmatched to any gene: 7. CDR1 is SQVTM, CDR2 ANQGSEA, per germline. CDR3 sequence: CSVEAGTSGSGTYNEQFF. The CDR3 region has the DNA TGCAGCGTTGAAGCCGGGACTAGCGGGAGCGGAACCTACAATGAGCAGTTCTTC.

This clonotype was detected many times. The rearrangement uses TRBV4-3 and TRBJ2-1; 10 positions match TRBD2. The CDR3 sequence is 16 residues long. V lost 0 bases and J lost 8; bases outside the gene matches: 7. Germline loops: CDR1 LGHNA, CDR2 YSLEER. The CDR3 nucleotides are TGCGCCAGCAGCCAAGATCTGGGTCTAGCGGGAGATGAGCAGTTCTTC. Translated: CASSQDLGLAGDEQFF.

This clonotype was detected many times. V is TRBV20-1 and J is TRBJ2-7; D not certain. V shed 6 bases and J shed 1 base, with 13 bases lying between them. The CDR3 covers 13 residues. Germline values: CDR1 DFQATT, CDR2 SNEGSKA (reference sequence). The CDR3 here is CSAALPTSYEQYF. The CDR3 nucleotides read TGCAGTGCCGCGTTGCCGACTTCCTACGAGCAGTACTTC.